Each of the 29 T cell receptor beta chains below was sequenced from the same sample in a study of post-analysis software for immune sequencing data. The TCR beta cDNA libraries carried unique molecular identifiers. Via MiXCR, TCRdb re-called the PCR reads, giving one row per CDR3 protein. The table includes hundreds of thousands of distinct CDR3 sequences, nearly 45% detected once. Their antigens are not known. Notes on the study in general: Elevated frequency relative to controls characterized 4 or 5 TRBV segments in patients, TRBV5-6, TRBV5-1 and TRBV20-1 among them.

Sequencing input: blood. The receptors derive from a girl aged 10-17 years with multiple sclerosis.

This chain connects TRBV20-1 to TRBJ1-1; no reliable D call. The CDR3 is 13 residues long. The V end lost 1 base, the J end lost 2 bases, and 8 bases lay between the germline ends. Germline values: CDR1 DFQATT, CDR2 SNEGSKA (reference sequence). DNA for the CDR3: TGCAGTGCTAGAGGGCCAGTAAACACTGAAGCTTTCTTT. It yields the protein CSARGPVNTEAFF.

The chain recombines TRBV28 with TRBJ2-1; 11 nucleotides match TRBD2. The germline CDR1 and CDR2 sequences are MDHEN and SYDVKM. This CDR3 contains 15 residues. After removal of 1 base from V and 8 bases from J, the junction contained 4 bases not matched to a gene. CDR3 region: CASSLLTSGIDEQFF. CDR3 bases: TGTGCCAGCAGTTTATTGACTAGCGGGATAGATGAGCAGTTCTTC. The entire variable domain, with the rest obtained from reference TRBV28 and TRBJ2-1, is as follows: DVKVTQSSRYLVKRTGEKVFLECVQDMDHENMFWYRQDPGLGLRLIYFSYDVKMKEKGDIPEGYSVSREKKERFSLILESASTNQTSMYLCASSLLTSGIDEQFFGPGTRLTVL.

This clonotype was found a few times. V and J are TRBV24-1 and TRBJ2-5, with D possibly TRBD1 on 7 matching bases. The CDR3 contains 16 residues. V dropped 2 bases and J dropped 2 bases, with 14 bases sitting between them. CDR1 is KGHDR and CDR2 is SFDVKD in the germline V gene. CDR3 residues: CATSDYRGGWQETQYF. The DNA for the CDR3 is TGTGCCACCAGTGATTACAGGGGAGGTTGGCAAGAGACCCAGTACTTC.

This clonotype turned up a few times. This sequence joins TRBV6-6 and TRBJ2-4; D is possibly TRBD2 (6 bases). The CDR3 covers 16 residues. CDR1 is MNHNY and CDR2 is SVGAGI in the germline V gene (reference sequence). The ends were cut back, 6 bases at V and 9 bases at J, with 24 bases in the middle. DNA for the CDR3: TGTGCCAGCAGATCTGACATCATCTCGTGGGGAGGCATTCAGTACTTC. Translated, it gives CASRSDIISWGGIQYF.

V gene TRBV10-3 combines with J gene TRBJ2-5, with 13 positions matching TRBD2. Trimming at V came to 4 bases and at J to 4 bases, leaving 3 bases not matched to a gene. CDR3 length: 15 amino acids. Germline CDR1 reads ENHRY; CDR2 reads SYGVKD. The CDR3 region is CAISGTSGGGETQYF. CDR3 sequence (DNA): TGTGCCATCAGTGGGACTAGCGGGGGTGGAGAGACCCAGTACTTC.

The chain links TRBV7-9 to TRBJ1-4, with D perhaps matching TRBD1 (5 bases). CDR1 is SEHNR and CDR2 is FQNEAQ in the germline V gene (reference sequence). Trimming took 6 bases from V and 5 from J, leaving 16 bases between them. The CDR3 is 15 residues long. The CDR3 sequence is CASSQTSRGNEKLFF. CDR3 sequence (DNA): TGTGCCAGCAGTCAAACTTCGCGGGGGAATGAAAAACTGTTTTTT.

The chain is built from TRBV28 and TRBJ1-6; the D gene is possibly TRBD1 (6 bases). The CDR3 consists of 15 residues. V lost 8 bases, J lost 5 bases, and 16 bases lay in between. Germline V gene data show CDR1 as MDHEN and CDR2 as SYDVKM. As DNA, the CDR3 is TGTGCCAGCCAAGGTCCGGGACAAGATAATTCACCCCTCCACTTT. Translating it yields CASQGPGQDNSPLHF. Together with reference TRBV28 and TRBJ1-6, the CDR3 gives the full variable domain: DVKVTQSSRYLVKRTGEKVFLECVQDMDHENMFWYRQDPGLGLRLIYFSYDVKMKEKGDIPEGYSVSREKKERFSLILESASTNQTSMYLCASQGPGQDNSPLHFGNGTRLTVT.

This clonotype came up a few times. The CDR3 DNA reads TGTGCCAGCAGTCAATCCGGGCCAAGCTCCTACAATGAGCAGTTCTTC. It encodes CASSQSGPSSYNEQFF. This chain links TRBV2 with TRBJ2-1; no definite D call. CDR1 is SNHLY, CDR2 FYNNEI, per germline. This CDR3 is built from 16 residues. V lost 5 bases and J lost 0, with 14 bases in between. The full variable domain, with the rest looked up from reference TRBV2 and TRBJ2-1, is EPEVTQTPSHQVTQMGQEVILRCVPISNHLYFYWYRQILGQKVEFLVSFYNNEISEKSEIFDDQFSVERPDGSNFTLKIRSTKLEDSAMYFCASSQSGPSSYNEQFFGPGTRLTVL.

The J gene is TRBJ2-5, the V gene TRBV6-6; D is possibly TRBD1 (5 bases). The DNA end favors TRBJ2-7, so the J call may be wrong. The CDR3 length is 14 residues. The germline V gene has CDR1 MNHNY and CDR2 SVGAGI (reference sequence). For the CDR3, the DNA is TGTGCCAGCAGTTCCTATTCGGACAAAACCGAGCAGTACTTC. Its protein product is CASSSYSDKTEQYF.

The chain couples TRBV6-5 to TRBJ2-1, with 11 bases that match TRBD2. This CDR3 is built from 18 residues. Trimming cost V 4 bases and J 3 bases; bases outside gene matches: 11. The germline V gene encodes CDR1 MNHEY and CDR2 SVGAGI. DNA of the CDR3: TGTGCCAGCAGTTGGATACAAGGGACTAGCGGCTTCTACAATGAGCAGTTCTTC. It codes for CASSWIQGTSGFYNEQFF.

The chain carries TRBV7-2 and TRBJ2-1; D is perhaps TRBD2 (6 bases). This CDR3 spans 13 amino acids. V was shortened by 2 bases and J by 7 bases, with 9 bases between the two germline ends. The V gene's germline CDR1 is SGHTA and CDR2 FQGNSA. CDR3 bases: TGTGCCAGCAGCTTACAGGGAGGTAATGAGCAGTTCTTC. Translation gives CASSLQGGNEQFF.

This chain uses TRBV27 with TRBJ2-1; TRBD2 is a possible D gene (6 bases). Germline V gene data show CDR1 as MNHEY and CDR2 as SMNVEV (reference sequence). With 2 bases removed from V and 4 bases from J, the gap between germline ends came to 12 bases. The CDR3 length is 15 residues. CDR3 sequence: CASSLRVEGYNEQFF. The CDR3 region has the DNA TGTGCCAGCAGTTTAAGGGTGGAGGGATACAATGAGCAGTTCTTC.

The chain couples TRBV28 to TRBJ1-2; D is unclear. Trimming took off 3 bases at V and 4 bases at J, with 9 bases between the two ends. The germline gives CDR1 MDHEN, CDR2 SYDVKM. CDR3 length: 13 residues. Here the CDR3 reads CASSLNRRYGYTF. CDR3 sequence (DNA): TGTGCCAGCAGTTTGAATAGGCGCTATGGCTACACCTTC.

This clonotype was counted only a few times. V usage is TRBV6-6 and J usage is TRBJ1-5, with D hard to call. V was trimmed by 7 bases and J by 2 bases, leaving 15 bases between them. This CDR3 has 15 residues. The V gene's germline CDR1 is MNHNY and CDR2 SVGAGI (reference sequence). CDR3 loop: CASKEAPERNQPQHF. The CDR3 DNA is TGTGCCAGCAAGGAGGCCCCTGAGCGCAATCAGCCCCAGCATTTT.

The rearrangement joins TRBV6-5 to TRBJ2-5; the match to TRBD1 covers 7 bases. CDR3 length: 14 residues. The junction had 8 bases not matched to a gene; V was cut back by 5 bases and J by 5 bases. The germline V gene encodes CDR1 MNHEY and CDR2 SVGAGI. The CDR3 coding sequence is TGTGCCAGCAGTACCGACAGGGTAGCGGAGACCCAGTACTTC. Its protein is CASSTDRVAETQYF.

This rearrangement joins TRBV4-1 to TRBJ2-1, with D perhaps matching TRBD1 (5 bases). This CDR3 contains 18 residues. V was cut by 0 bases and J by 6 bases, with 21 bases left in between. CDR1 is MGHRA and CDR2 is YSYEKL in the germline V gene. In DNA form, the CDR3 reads TGCGCCAGCAGCCAAGAGGGAACTGGGGCACAATGGGGCAATGAGCAGTTCTTC. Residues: CASSQEGTGAQWGNEQFF.

CDR3 region: CASSFGPTTYNEQFF. DNA for the CDR3: TGCGCCAGCAGCTTCGGTCCAACGACCTACAATGAGCAGTTCTTC. The gene calls are TRBV5-1 and TRBJ2-1; D is undetermined. V lost 2 bases and J lost 2, with 11 bases in between. Germline assignment: CDR1 SGHRS and CDR2 YFSETQ. The CDR3 is made up of 15 amino acids.

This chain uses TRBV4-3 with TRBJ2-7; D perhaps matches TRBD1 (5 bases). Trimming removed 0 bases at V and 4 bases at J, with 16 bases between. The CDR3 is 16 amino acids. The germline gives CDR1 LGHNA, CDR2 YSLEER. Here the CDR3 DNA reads TGCGCCAGCAGCCAAGAGGTATTAGGGGCTGGGTACGAGCAGTACTTC. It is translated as CASSQEVLGAGYEQYF.

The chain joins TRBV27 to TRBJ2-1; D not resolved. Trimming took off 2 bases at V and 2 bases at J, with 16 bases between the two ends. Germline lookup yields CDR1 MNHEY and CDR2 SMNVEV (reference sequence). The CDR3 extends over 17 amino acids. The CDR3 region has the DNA TGTGCCAGCAGTTTAGAGTTTCCGCAAAGCGCCTACAATGAGCAGTTCTTC. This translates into CASSLEFPQSAYNEQFF.

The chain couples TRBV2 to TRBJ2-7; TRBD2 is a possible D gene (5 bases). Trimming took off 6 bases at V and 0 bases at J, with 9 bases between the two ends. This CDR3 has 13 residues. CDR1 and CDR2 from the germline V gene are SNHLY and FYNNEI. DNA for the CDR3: TGTGCCAGCAGCGACTATAGCTCCTACGAGCAGTACTTC. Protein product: CASSDYSSYEQYF.

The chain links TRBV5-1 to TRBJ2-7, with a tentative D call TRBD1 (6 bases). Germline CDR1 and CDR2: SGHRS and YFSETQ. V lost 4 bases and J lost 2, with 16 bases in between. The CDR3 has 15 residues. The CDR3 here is CASSITTGQTYEQYV. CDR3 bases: TGCGCCAGCAGCATCACTACCGGACAGACCTACGAGCAGTACGTC.

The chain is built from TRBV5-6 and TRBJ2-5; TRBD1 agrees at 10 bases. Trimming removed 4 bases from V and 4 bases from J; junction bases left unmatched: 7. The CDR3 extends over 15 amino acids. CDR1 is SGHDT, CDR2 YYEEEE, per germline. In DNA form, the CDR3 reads TGTGCCAGCAGCCTCCTCCGGGACAGGGGAGAGACCCAGTACTTC. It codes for CASSLLRDRGETQYF.

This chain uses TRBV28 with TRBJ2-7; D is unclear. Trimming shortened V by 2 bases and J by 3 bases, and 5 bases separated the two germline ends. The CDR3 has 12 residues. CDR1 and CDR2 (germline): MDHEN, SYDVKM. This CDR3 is CASSLKGYEQYF. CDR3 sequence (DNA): TGTGCCAGCAGTTTAAAGGGCTACGAGCAGTACTTC.

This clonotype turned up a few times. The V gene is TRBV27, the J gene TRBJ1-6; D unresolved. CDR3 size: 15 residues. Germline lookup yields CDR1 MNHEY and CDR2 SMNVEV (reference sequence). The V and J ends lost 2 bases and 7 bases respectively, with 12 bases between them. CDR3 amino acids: CASSLINLSNSPLHF. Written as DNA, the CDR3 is TGTGCCAGCAGTTTAATAAACCTGTCCAATTCACCCCTCCACTTT.

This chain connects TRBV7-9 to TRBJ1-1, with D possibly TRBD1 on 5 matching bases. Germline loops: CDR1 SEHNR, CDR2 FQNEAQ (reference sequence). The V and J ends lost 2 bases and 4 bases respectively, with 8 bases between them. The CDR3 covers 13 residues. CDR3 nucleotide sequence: TGTGCCAGCAGCTTACAGGGTATCACTGAAGCTTTCTTT. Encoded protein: CASSLQGITEAFF.

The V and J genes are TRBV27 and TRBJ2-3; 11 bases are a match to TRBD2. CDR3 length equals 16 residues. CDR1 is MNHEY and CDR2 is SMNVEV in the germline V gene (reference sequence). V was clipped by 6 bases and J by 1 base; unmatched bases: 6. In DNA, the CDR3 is TGTGCCAGCAGCCTTGGGACTAGCGGAGGCACAGATACGCAGTATTTT. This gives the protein CASSLGTSGGTDTQYF.

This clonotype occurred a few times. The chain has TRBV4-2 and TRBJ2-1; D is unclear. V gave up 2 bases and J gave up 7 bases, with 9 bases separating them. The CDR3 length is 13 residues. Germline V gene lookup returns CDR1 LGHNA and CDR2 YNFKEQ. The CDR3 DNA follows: TGTGCCAGCAGCCAACCCCAGCGAAATGAGCAGTTCTTC. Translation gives CASSQPQRNEQFF.

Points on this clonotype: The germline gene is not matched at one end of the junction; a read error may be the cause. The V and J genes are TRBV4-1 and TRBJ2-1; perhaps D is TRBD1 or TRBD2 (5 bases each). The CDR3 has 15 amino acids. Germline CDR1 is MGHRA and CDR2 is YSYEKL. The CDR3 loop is CASNQAGTIYNEQFF. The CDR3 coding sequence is TGCGCCAGCAACCAAGCCGGGACCATATACAATGAGCAGTTCTTC.

As DNA, the CDR3 is TGTGCCAGCAGTCCCCGTACGGTCCTTCTCTCCTACGAGCAGTACTTC. It codes for CASSPRTVLLSYEQYF. The chain uses TRBV6-6 and TRBJ2-7; the D is unclear. Trimming stripped 5 bases from V and 0 bases from J, with 17 bases between. CDR3 length: 16 residues. CDR1 is MNHNY, CDR2 SVGAGI, per germline (reference sequence).